Described below is a single TCR beta chain sequence and its context. The entry originates in a study of glioma-infiltrating T cells. Using RNA template, CDR3s of TCR alpha and beta were amplified with iRepertoire arm-PCR. Each CDR3 protein gets one entry after TCRdb re-called the multiplex PCR reads with MiXCR. The sample lists 400,000 or so distinct CDR3 sequences; about two fifths were seen once. The CDR3 covers 17 residues. V lost 0 bases and J lost 5; bases outside the gene matches: 10. Germline values: CDR1 LGHNA, CDR2 YSLEER. Sequencing used glioma tissue, nonneoplastic brain tissue, or PBMCs (not recorded which). The clonotype was recovered from a human donor with low-grade glioma or glioblastoma, undergoing nonglioma brain surgery, or in good health (not recorded which). This rearrangement joins TRBV4-3 to TRBJ2-3, with 8 bases matching TRBD1. The CDR3 spells CASSQDGQGAREDTQYF. CDR3 bases: TGCGCCAGCAGCCAAGATGGGCAGGGGGCGAGGGAAGATACGCAGTATTTT.